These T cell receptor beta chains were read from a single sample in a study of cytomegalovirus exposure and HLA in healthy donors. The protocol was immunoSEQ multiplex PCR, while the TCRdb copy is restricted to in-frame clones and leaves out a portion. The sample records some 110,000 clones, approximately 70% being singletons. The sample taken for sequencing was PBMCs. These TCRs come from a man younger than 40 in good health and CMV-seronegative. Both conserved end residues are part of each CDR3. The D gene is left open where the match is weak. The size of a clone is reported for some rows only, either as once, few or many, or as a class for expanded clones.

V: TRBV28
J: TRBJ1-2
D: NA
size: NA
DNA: TGTGCCAGCACTACAGGGTTTGGCTACACCTTC
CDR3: CASTTGFGYTF

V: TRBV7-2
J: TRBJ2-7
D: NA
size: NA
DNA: TGTGCCAGCAGCTACAGCCAGTCCTACGAGCAGTACTTC
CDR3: CASSYSQSYEQYF

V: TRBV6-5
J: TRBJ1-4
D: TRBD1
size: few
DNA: TGTGCCAGCAGGACGACAGGGACCGAAAAACTGTTTTTT
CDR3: CASRTTGTEKLFF

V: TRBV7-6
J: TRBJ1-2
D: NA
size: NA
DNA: TGTGCCAGCAGCCCCCGGGGAGGGGGACCCTCCACTAACTATGGCTACACCTTC
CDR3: CASSPRGGGPSTNYGYTF

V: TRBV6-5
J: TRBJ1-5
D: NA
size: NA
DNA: TGTGCCAGCAGCATTAATAGCAATCAGCCCCAACATTTT
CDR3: CASSINSNQPQHF

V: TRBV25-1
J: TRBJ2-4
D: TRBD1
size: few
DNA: TGTGCCAGCAAGGGGACAGGGGGCTCCAAAAACATTCAGTACTTC
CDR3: CASKGTGGSKNIQYF

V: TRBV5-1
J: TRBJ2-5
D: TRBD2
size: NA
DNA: TGCGCCAGCAGCTTGACACTAGCGGGCGTCGGGGAGACCCAGTACTTC
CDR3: CASSLTLAGVGETQYF

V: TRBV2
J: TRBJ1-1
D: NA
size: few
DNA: TGTGCCAGCAGTGCCTACAGGGACACTGAAGCTTTCTTT
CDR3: CASSAYRDTEAFF

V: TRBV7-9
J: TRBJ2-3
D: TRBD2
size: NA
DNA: TGTGCCAGCAGCCGGAACCCGGGACTAGCGGGCACAGATACGCAGTATTTT
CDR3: CASSRNPGLAGTDTQYF

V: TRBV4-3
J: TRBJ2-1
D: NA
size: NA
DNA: TGCGCCAGCAGCCAAGAAGCTGGGACTGGATACTACAATGAGCAGTTCTTC
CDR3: CASSQEAGTGYYNEQFF

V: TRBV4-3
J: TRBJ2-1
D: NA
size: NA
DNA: TGCGCCAGCAGCCAAGGTTTTTCTGGGAGTGGGTATGAGCAGTTCTTC
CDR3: CASSQGFSGSGYEQFF

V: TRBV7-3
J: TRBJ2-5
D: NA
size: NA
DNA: TGTGCCAGCAGCCTCCGACCTCTCGCGGGCCAAGAGACCCAGTACTTC
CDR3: CASSLRPLAGQETQYF

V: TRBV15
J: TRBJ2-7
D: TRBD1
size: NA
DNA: TGTGCCACCAGCAGAGATCTTTCACGGGACAGGACGAGGGAGCAGTACTTC
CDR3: CATSRDLSRDRTREQYF

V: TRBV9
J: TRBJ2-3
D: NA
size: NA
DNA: TGTGCCAGCAGCGTAGTCGGAGGACGGCCAGATACGCAGTATTTT
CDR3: CASSVVGGRPDTQYF

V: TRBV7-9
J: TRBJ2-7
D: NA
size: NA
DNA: TGTTCCAGCAGCGCCGACAGAAATCCCTACGAGCAGTACTTC
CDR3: CSSSADRNPYEQYF

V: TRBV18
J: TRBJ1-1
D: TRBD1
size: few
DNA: TGTGCCAGCTCACAAGACAGGGGGAAAGTAAGAACTGAAGCTTTCTTT
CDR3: CASSQDRGKVRTEAFF

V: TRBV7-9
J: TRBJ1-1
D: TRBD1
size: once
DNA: TGTGCCAGCAGCCTTGGGACAGGAGCGAACACTGAAGCTTTCTTT
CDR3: CASSLGTGANTEAFF

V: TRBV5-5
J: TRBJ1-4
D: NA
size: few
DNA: TGTGCCAGCAGCTGGGGGGGTCTAGAGGAAAAACTGTTTTTT
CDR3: CASSWGGLEEKLFF

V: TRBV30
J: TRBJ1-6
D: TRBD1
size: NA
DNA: TGTGCCTGGGTGACCGGACAGGGGAATAATTCACCCCTCCACTTT
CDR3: CAWVTGQGNNSPLHF

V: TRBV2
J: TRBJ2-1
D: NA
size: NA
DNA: TGTGCCAGCAGCTTCAGGGATAATGAGCAGTTCTTC
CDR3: CASSFRDNEQFF

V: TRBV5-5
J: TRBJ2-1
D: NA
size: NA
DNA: TGTGCCAGCAGCTTGGAGACAGTTTACAATGAGCAGTTCTTC
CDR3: CASSLETVYNEQFF

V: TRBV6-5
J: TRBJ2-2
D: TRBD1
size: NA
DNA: TGTGCCAGCAGGGCCGACAGGGCGAACACCGGGGAGCTGTTTTTT
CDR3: CASRADRANTGELFF

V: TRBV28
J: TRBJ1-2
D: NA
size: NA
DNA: TGTGCCAGCAGTTTATTATCAGGGGGCTACACCTTC
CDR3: CASSLLSGGYTF

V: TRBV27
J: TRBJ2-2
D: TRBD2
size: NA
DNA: TGTGCCAGCAGTCCTCTAGCGGGAGGGAGCACCGGGGAGCTGTTTTTT
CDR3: CASSPLAGGSTGELFF

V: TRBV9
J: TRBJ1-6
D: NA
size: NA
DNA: TGTGCCAGCAGCGTCTCGGCAGCCAGGTCCTATAATTCACCCCTCCACTTT
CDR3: CASSVSAARSYNSPLHF

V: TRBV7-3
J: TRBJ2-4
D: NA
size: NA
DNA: TGTGCCAGCAGCCCCAGAGGAGGGATTGCCAAAAACATTCAGTACTTC
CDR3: CASSPRGGIAKNIQYF

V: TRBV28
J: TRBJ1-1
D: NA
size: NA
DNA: TGTGCCAGCAGTGGCCATGGAGGGGCGAACACTGAAGCTTTCTTT
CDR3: CASSGHGGANTEAFF

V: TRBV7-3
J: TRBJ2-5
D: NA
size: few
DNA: TGTGCCAGCAGCTTAGGGGGGATAGAGGCCCAGTACTTC
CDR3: CASSLGGIEAQYF

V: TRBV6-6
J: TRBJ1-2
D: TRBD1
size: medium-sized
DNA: TGTGCCAGCAGTTATTCGACAGGGAACTATGGCTACACCTTC
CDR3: CASSYSTGNYGYTF

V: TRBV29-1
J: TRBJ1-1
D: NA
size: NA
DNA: TGCAGCGTTGAACAACGGTACACTGAAGCTTTCTTT
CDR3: CSVEQRYTEAFF

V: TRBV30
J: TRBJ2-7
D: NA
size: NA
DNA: TGTGCCTGGAGTGCCCTCGGACTAGGGGGGTACGAGCAGTACTTC
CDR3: CAWSALGLGGYEQYF

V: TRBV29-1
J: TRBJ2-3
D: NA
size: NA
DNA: TGCAGCGGGACAGAGGGCACAGATACGCAGTATTTT
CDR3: CSGTEGTDTQYF

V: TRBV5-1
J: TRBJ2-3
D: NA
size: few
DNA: TGCGCCAGCAGCTTATTAAATCCGACAGATACGCAGTATTTT
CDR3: CASSLLNPTDTQYF

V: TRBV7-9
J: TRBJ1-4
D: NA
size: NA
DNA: TGTGCCAGCAGCTTAGCTGGGACTGGCGGGGAAAAACTGTTTTTT
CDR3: CASSLAGTGGEKLFF

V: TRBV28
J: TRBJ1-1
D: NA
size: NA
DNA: TGTGCCAGCAGATCAGGCCCTTCTTGGAACACTGAAGCTTTCTTT
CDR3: CASRSGPSWNTEAFF

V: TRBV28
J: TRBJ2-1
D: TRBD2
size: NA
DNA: TGTGCCAGCAAGGGCGGGAGCTCCTACAATGAGCAGTTCTTC
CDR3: CASKGGSSYNEQFF

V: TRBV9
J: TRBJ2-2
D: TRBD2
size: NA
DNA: TGTGCCAGCAGCGTAGAAGCGGGAGGGCCTTACAGGGTAACCGGGGAGCTGTTTTTT
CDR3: CASSVEAGGPYRVTGELFF

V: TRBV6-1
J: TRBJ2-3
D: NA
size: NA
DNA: TGTGCCAGCAGTGAAGATCAATTCACAGATACGCAGTATTTT
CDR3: CASSEDQFTDTQYF

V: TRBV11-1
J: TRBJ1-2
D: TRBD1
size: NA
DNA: TGTGCCAGCAGCTCCGGACAGGGTAACTATGGCTACACCTTC
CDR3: CASSSGQGNYGYTF

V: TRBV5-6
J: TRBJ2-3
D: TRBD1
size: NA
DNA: TGTGCCAGCAGCCGTGGACAGGGGCGCACAGATACGCAGTATTTT
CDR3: CASSRGQGRTDTQYF

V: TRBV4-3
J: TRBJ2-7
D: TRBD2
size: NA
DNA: TGCGCCAGCAGCCTAAAAGCGGGAGCTGTCGAGCAGTACTTC
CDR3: CASSLKAGAVEQYF

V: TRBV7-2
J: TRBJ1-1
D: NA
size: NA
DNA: TGTGCCAGCAGCTTAGGAGTGACTGAAGCTTTCTTT
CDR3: CASSLGVTEAFF

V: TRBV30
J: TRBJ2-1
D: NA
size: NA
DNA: TGTGCCTGGATTTTGCAGGGCGTCGGCTCCTACAATGAGCAGTTCTTC
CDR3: CAWILQGVGSYNEQFF